The 26 T cell receptor beta chains reported below all come from one sample, sequenced in a study of cytomegalovirus exposure and HLA in healthy donors. PCR involved 60 Vbeta and 13 Jbeta primers. Clones were read by immunoSEQ multiplex PCR, and TCRdb kept only the in-frame ones, dropping some. This table holds roughly 200,000 clones, around 83% found once. The sample taken for sequencing was PBMCs. These receptor sequences come from a man between 45 and 60 years old in good health and CMV-seronegative.

This chain connects TRBV9 to TRBJ2-5; possible D gene TRBD1, 6 bases. The CDR3 is made up of 14 amino acids. Looked up from germline, CDR1 is SGDLS and CDR2 is YYNGEE. Trimming removed 2 bases at V and 1 base at J, with 9 bases between. This CDR3 is CASSVGQTQETQYF. The CDR3 bases are TGTGCCAGCAGCGTGGGACAAACCCAAGAGACCCAGTACTTC.

This clone was seen more than once but under ten times. The chain combines TRBV19 with TRBJ2-6, with TRBD1 as a possible D gene (6 bases). V lost 4 bases and J 4 bases, leaving 8 bases between the germline ends. Germline CDR1 LNHDA, CDR2 SQIVND (reference sequence). The CDR3 contains 14 residues. The CDR3 here is CASSTGDGANVLTF. In nucleotides, the CDR3 is TGTGCCAGTAGTACAGGGGACGGGGCCAACGTCCTGACTTTC.

This clone occurred once. The chain combines TRBV27 with TRBJ2-7; D uncertain. The V end lost 4 bases, the J end lost 4 bases, and 17 bases lay between the germline ends. There are 15 residues in the CDR3. The germline V gene encodes CDR1 MNHEY and CDR2 SMNVEV (reference sequence). CDR3 sequence reads: CASSSYNISRYEQYF. CDR3 DNA sequence: TGTGCCAGCAGTTCCTACAATATATCTAGGTACGAGCAGTACTTC.

This clone was recorded once. The genes are TRBV18 and TRBJ1-4; TRBD1 matches 9 bases. Germline assignment: CDR1 KGHSH and CDR2 LQKENI. J lost 8 bases, V lost 7 bases, and 5 bases had no gene match. There are 13 residues in the CDR3. The CDR3 loop is CASLDRGDEKLFF. The DNA for the CDR3 is TGTGCCAGCTTGGACAGGGGAGACGAAAAACTGTTTTTT.

The chain carries TRBV28 and TRBJ2-3; 8 positions agree with TRBD2. The germline V gene has CDR1 MDHEN and CDR2 SYDVKM. This CDR3 has 14 amino acids. The V and J ends lost 11 bases and 3 bases, in that order; junction bases with no gene match: 10. The CDR3, as DNA: TGTGCCGGAGGATGGGCGGGAGGTACAGATACGCAGTATTTT. This encodes CAGGWAGGTDTQYF.

The V and J genes are TRBV5-8 and TRBJ1-4; possibly TRBD1 for D (6 bases). The V gene's germline CDR1 is SGHTS and CDR2 YDEGEE. This CDR3 contains 15 residues. Trimming removed 3 bases at V and 5 bases at J, with 14 bases between. CDR3 residues: CASSSQGHRNEKLFF. The DNA of the CDR3 is TGTGCCAGCAGCTCACAGGGACACCGAAATGAAAAACTGTTTTTT.

A word on this clone: Other DNA sequences in this specimen translate into the identical CDR3. The CDR3 DNA follows: TGTGCCAGCAGCGTTACTAGCGGGAGGACCGATACGCAGTATTTT. This codes for CASSVTSGRTDTQYF. The chain is built from TRBV2 and TRBJ2-3, with 12 bases identical to TRBD2. The V gene end was trimmed by 6 bases and the J gene end by 6 bases; junction bases not matched to a gene: 7. Germline V lookup: CDR1 SNHLY, CDR2 FYNNEI. This CDR3 has 15 residues. Based on the CDR3 plus reference TRBV2 and TRBJ2-3, the full variable domain is EPEVTQTPSHQVTQMGQEVILRCVPISNHLYFYWYRQILGQKVEFLVSFYNNEISEKSEIFDDQFSVERPDGSNFTLKIRSTKLEDSAMYFCASSVTSGRTDTQYFGPGTRLTVL.

A few counts support this clone. The CDR3 is CASKESGRRYEQYF. The CDR3 nucleotides read TGTGCCTCCAAAGAGAGCGGGAGGCGGTACGAGCAGTACTTC. The chain is built from TRBV2 and TRBJ2-7; TRBD2 agrees at 9 bases. With 11 bases clipped from V and 4 bases from J, the junction kept 12 bases outside the gene matches. The CDR3 length is 14 residues. Germline V gene sequence: CDR1 SNHLY, CDR2 FYNNEI.

The V and J genes are TRBV7-2 and TRBJ2-3; D unresolved. Germline V gives CDR1 SGHTA, CDR2 FQGNSA. V lost 4 bases and J lost 1, with 6 bases in between. This CDR3 is 13 amino acids long. CDR3 in amino acids: CASSSDRTDTQYF. Here the CDR3 DNA reads TGTGCCAGCAGCTCAGATCGCACAGATACGCAGTATTTT.

This rearrangement joins TRBV4-1 to TRBJ2-1; no clear D. The CDR3 contains 12 residues. V was shortened by 3 bases and J by 8 bases, with 8 bases between the two germline ends. Germline lookup yields CDR1 MGHRA and CDR2 YSYEKL. CDR3 loop: CASSHYSDEQFF. CDR3 nucleotides: TGCGCCAGCAGCCATTACTCCGATGAGCAGTTCTTC.

This CDR3 is CASSSALGYNEQFF. The DNA for the CDR3 is TGTGCCAGCTCATCCGCGCTAGGCTACAATGAGCAGTTCTTC. The chain employs TRBV18 and TRBJ2-1; unclear D gene. V was clipped by 5 bases and J by 3 bases, with 11 bases between them. From germline, CDR1 is KGHSH and CDR2 LQKENI. This CDR3 spans 14 amino acids. The full variable domain, completed using reference TRBV18 and TRBJ2-1, is NAGVMQNPRHLVRRRGQEARLRCSPMKGHSHVYWYRQLPEEGLKFMVYLQKENIIDESGMPKERFSAEFPKEGPSILRIQQVVRGDSAAYFCASSSALGYNEQFFGPGTRLTVL.

The chain links TRBV6-5 to TRBJ2-1; no clear D gene. With 5 bases removed from V and 7 bases from J, the gap between germline ends came to 18 bases. This CDR3 region has 15 residues. Germline-derived CDR1 and CDR2 are MNHEY and SVGAGI. The CDR3 here is CASSTPGRVGNEQFF. In DNA, the CDR3 is TGTGCCAGCAGTACCCCCGGCCGTGTCGGGAATGAGCAGTTCTTC.

In regard to this clone: Relative to the germline gene, one junction end is altered; a read error may explain this. This chain joins TRBV30 and TRBJ1-5, with no clear D. Germline assignment: CDR1 GTSNPN and CDR2 SVGIG (reference sequence). The CDR3 length is 13 residues. The DNA for the CDR3 is TGTGTCTGGAGTGTACACGGCAATCAGCCCCAGCATTTT. Translated, it gives CVWSVHGNQPQHF.

The chain carries TRBV11-3 and TRBJ2-7; TRBD1 agrees at 7 bases. This CDR3 spans 13 amino acids. Germline values: CDR1 SGHNT, CDR2 YENEEA. J gave up 6 bases and V 1 base, and 3 bases lay outside the gene matches. CDR3 region: CASSLGSGGEQYF. DNA of the CDR3: TGTGCCAGCAGCTTAGGCTCAGGGGGCGAGCAGTACTTC.

This clone was found a few times. This chain joins TRBV28 and TRBJ1-1; D is ambiguous. The germline V gene encodes CDR1 MDHEN and CDR2 SYDVKM. This CDR3 contains 13 residues. The germline V and J ends were trimmed by 6 bases and 0 bases, with 8 bases remaining between them. The CDR3 nucleotides are TGTGCCAGCAGAAGAGCAATGAACACTGAAGCTTTCTTT. Its translation is CASRRAMNTEAFF.

The chain joins TRBV12-5 to TRBJ1-5, with D tentatively TRBD1 (6 bases). The CDR3 has 15 residues. Deletions cut 1 base from V and 3 bases from J, with 10 bases between. The germline CDR1 and CDR2 sequences are LGHNT and FRNRAP. The CDR3 reads CASGLAAGDNQPQHF. The CDR3 DNA reads as TGTGCTAGTGGTTTGGCTGCAGGGGACAATCAGCCCCAGCATTTT.

The chain combines TRBV5-1 with TRBJ1-4; 12 bases are shared with TRBD1. J was trimmed by 4 bases and V by 4 bases; bases with no gene match: 8. Germline assignment: CDR1 SGHRS and CDR2 YFSETQ. The CDR3 is 17 residues long. CDR3 nucleotides: TGCGCCAGCAGCACCGGGACAGGGGGCGATATTAATGAAAAACTGTTTTTT. Its translation is CASSTGTGGDINEKLFF.

The chain recombines TRBV7-2 with TRBJ2-4, with 7 bases that match TRBD2. The CDR3 has 15 residues. The J segment lost 6 bases and the V segment lost 1 base, leaving 6 bases of the junction unmatched. Looked up from germline, CDR1 is SGHTA and CDR2 is FQGNSA. CDR3 loop: CASSLEASGPNIQYF. Written as DNA, the CDR3 is TGTGCCAGCAGCTTAGAGGCTAGCGGACCAAACATTCAGTACTTC.

The count of this clone is one. The chain carries TRBV5-1 and TRBJ2-1, with D hard to call. The CDR3 totals 13 residues. Germline CDR1 is SGHRS and CDR2 is YFSETQ. V lost 1 base and J 6 bases, leaving 8 bases between the germline ends. The CDR3 loop reads CASSLQRPNEQFF. The CDR3 DNA follows: TGCGCCAGCAGCTTGCAGCGCCCCAATGAGCAGTTCTTC.

As DNA, the CDR3 is TGTGCCAGCAGCTTAAATCAGGGGGCAAGCACTGAAGCTTTCTTT. Its protein product is CASSLNQGASTEAFF. The V gene is TRBV7-9, the J gene TRBJ1-1; 8 nucleotides line up with TRBD1. Germline V gene lookup returns CDR1 SEHNR and CDR2 FQNEAQ (reference sequence). The CDR3 runs 15 residues. The V gene end was trimmed by 2 bases and the J gene end by 4 bases; junction bases not matched to a gene: 6.

The rearrangement joins TRBV18 to TRBJ2-7; 8 bases are shared with TRBD1. The germline gives CDR1 KGHSH, CDR2 LQKENI. The CDR3 sequence is 14 residues long. V was pared by 2 bases and J by 3 bases, with 3 bases of the junction left unmatched. The CDR3: CASSPFTGGYEQYF. CDR3 DNA sequence: TGTGCCAGCTCACCATTTACAGGGGGCTACGAGCAGTACTTC. Drawing the rest from reference TRBV18 and TRBJ2-7, the complete variable domain is NAGVMQNPRHLVRRRGQEARLRCSPMKGHSHVYWYRQLPEEGLKFMVYLQKENIIDESGMPKERFSAEFPKEGPSILRIQQVVRGDSAAYFCASSPFTGGYEQYFGPGTRLTVT.

This clone was recorded a few times. The chain is built from TRBV4-3 and TRBJ2-6; 7 nucleotides agree with TRBD1. The CDR3 spans 17 residues. The V and J ends lost 1 base and 1 base, in that order; junction bases with no gene match: 4. From germline, CDR1 is LGHNA and CDR2 YSLEER. Written as DNA, the CDR3 is TGCGCCAGCAGCCAAGTAAGACAGGGTTCTGGGGCCAACGTCCTGACTTTC. It translates to CASSQVRQGSGANVLTF.

V and J are TRBV2 and TRBJ1-1, with D hard to call. This CDR3 is built from 13 residues. Per the germline V gene, CDR1 is SNHLY and CDR2 is FYNNEI. The V end was cut by 3 bases, the J end by 3 bases, with 8 bases between. Here the CDR3 reads CASSDLFDTEAFF. CDR3 DNA sequence: TGTGCCAGCAGTGATTTATTTGACACTGAAGCTTTCTTT.

V is TRBV12-5 and J is TRBJ2-7; 8 nucleotides line up with TRBD2. Germline trimming cut 0 bases from V and 2 bases from J; bases unmatched to any gene: 6. The germline gives CDR1 LGHNT, CDR2 FRNRAP. The CDR3 extends over 16 amino acids. The CDR3 sequence is CASGLVTSGPPYEQYF. The DNA of the CDR3 is TGTGCTAGTGGTTTGGTAACTAGCGGTCCTCCCTACGAGCAGTACTTC.

J is TRBJ1-2 and V is TRBV6-7; D is perhaps TRBD1 (6 bases). TRBV6-7 is annotated as an ORF whose role is uncertain. This CDR3 is 16 amino acids long. V was cut by 6 bases and J by 4 bases, with 21 bases left in between. The CDR3 is CASRTALPGHIYGYTF. The CDR3 DNA is TGTGCCAGCAGGACCGCGTTACCGGGACATATCTATGGCTACACCTTC.

The chain recombines TRBV19 with TRBJ2-4; 7 bases match TRBD1. CDR1 is LNHDA, CDR2 SQIVND, per germline (reference sequence). The CDR3 spans 15 residues. J lost 3 bases, V lost 4 bases, and 6 bases had no gene match. CDR3 loop: CASSRVRDSKNIQYF. For the CDR3, the DNA is TGTGCCAGTAGTAGAGTCCGGGACAGCAAAAACATTCAGTACTTC.